Listed here are 10 T cell receptor beta chains from one sample, sequenced in a study of identical twins. MiXCR, run by TCRdb on the 5' RACE reads, gives a single entry per CDR3 protein. The table records more than 1.5 million distinct CDR3 sequences, about 31% of them present only once. Specimen: cord blood. The receptors were sampled from a newborn girl in good health.

This clonotype was seen only a few times. The chain combines TRBV20-1 with TRBJ1-4; D is possibly TRBD1 (6 bases). The CDR3 spans 13 residues. V was clipped by 1 base and J by 8 bases, with 11 bases between them. Looked up from germline, CDR1 is DFQATT and CDR2 is SNEGSKA (reference sequence). The DNA for the CDR3 is TGCAGTGCTAGAGGCAGGGGAGGGGAAAAACTGTTTTTT. It encodes CSARGRGGEKLFF.

The V gene is TRBV11-2, the J gene TRBJ2-7; 7 positions agree with TRBD1. This CDR3 is built from 15 residues. The V segment lost 6 bases and the J segment 0 bases; nucleotides outside the gene matches: 8. The germline CDR1 and CDR2 sequences are SGHAT and FQNNGV. CDR3 region: CASRDWTGSSYEQYF. CDR3 nucleotides: TGTGCCAGCAGGGATTGGACAGGTAGCTCCTACGAGCAGTACTTC.

This rearrangement joins TRBV24-1 to TRBJ2-1; a possible D gene is TRBD2 (6 bases). CDR1 and CDR2 from the germline V gene are KGHDR and SFDVKD. Trimming left V 0 bases short and J 7 bases short, with 15 bases between. This CDR3 is built from 16 residues. DNA of the CDR3: TGTGCCACCAGTGATTTGAATTGGCGGGGTCCAAATGAGCAGTTCTTC. It translates to CATSDLNWRGPNEQFF.

This sequence joins TRBV7-9 and TRBJ2-7; D not resolved. The germline V gene has CDR1 SEHNR and CDR2 FQNEAQ (reference sequence). CDR3 length: 11 residues. Trimming pared 8 bases from V and 0 bases from J, leaving 5 bases between. CDR3 nucleotide sequence: TGTGCCAGCGCAAACTCCTACGAGCAGTACTTC. It translates to CASANSYEQYF. The full variable domain, in which reference TRBV7-9 and TRBJ2-7 provide the parts outside the CDR3, is DTGVSQNPRHKITKRGQNVTFRCDPISEHNRLYWYRQTLGQGPEFLTYFQNEAQLEKSRLLSDRFSAERPKGSFSTLEIQRTEQGDSAMYLCASANSYEQYFGPGTRLTVT.

This clonotype was observed a few times. The J gene is TRBJ2-4, the V gene TRBV4-2, with D perhaps being TRBD1 or TRBD2 (5 bases each). The J call may not be correct, given that the DNA end is closer to TRBJ2-7. This CDR3 contains 15 residues. Germline assignment: CDR1 LGHNA and CDR2 YNFKEQ. CDR3 coding DNA: TGTGCCAGCAGCCAAGAGGGGGTGGCCCCCTACGAGCAGTACTTC. It translates to CASSQEGVAPYEQYF.

This clonotype was counted at least ten times. The CDR3 DNA sequence: TGTGCCAGCAGCTTAACCGGGGCGGCCGCAAACTATGGCTACACCTTC. Its translation is CASSLTGAAANYGYTF. The genes are TRBV28 and TRBJ1-2, with D tentatively TRBD1 (5 bases). This CDR3 spans 16 amino acids. The V gene's germline CDR1 is MDHEN and CDR2 SYDVKM. V gave up 6 bases and J gave up 2 bases, with 19 bases separating them.

The rearrangement joins TRBV6-2 or TRBV6-3 to TRBJ2-3; TRBD2 agrees at 14 bases. This CDR3 region has 15 residues. The ends lost 6 bases at V and 5 bases at J; junction bases unmatched: 4. Germline CDR1 and CDR2: MNHEY and SVGEGT. For the CDR3, the DNA is TGTGCCAGCAGGACTAGCGGGAGGGCCGTAGATACGCAGTATTTT. Amino acid sequence: CASRTSGRAVDTQYF.

This clonotype was counted only a few times. The rearrangement links TRBV9 to TRBJ2-3; D not resolved. V was pared by 6 bases and J by 13 bases, with 15 bases between. The germline gives CDR1 SGDLS, CDR2 YYNGEE. CDR3 length: 11 amino acids. In DNA form, the CDR3 reads TGTGCCAGCAAAAAAGCGTGCTCCGAGTATTTT. Encoded protein: CASKKACSEYF. Combining the CDR3 with reference TRBV9 and TRBJ2-3 gives the whole variable domain DSGVTQTPKHLITATGQRVTLRCSPRSGDLSVYWYQQSLDQGLQFLIQYYNGEERAKGNILERFSAQQFPDLHSELNLSSLELGDSALYFCASKKACSEYFGPGTRLTVL.

The chain couples TRBV20-1 to TRBJ2-1; 8 bases are shared with TRBD2. Germline V CDR1 and CDR2: DFQATT, SNEGSKA (reference sequence). V shed 7 bases, J shed 6 bases, and the junction held 8 bases outside the gene matches. The CDR3 spans 13 residues. CDR3 sequence: CSVSGGGGNEQFF. In DNA, the CDR3 is TGCAGTGTCAGCGGGGGCGGAGGCAATGAGCAGTTCTTC.

There are a few counts of this clonotype. The chain uses TRBV27 and TRBJ1-2, with 7 bases identical to TRBD1. The CDR3 totals 14 residues. With V trimmed by 5 bases and J by 8 bases, 11 bases remained unmatched. Germline V gene data show CDR1 as MNHEY and CDR2 as SMNVEV (reference sequence). The CDR3 nucleotides read TGTGCCAGCAGTCCGAGGGGGCTGAATAGGGGCTACACCTTC. This gives the protein CASSPRGLNRGYTF.